This T cell receptor beta chain came from a study of OX40 agonist ivuxolimab in advanced cancers. Overall study: With a range of 23 to 79, age averaged roughly 61 years, and around 83% were male. Enrollees could have had prior anti-PD-1, anti-PD-L1 or anti-CTLA-4 therapy, which 40% had received.

Method: immunoSEQ multiplex PCR; TCRdb's copy keeps in-frame clones and lacks some. The data show more than 75,000 clones, about nine tenths seen once. Germline V gene data show CDR1 as LNHDA and CDR2 as SQIVND (reference sequence). This CDR3 region has 16 residues. Trimming removed 3 bases from V and 7 bases from J; junction bases left unmatched: 11. This sequence joins TRBV19 and TRBJ2-4; 8 bases agree with TRBD1. The clonotype comes from an adult with an advanced solid tumor such as melanoma, head and neck, liver or kidney cancer. Sample: CD4+ or CD8+ T cells sorted from blood, taken in a trial of the OX40 agonist ivuxolimab. The CDR3: CASSISVRGHGNIQYF. The CDR3 DNA sequence: TGTGCCAGTAGTATCAGTGTCAGGGGGCACGGCAACATTCAGTACTTC.